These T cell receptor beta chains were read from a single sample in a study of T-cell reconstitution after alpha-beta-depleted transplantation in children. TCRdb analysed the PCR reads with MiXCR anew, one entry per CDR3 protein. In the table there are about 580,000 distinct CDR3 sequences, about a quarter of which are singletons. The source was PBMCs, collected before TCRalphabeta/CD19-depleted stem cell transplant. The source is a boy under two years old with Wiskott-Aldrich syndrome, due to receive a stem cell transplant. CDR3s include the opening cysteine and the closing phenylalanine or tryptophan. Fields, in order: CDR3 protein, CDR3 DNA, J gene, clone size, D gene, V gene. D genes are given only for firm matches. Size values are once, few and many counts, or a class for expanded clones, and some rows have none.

CASSKNRERKFF | TGCGCCAGCAGCAAAAACAGGGAACGGAAATTCTTC | TRBJ2-1 | once | - | TRBV5-1
CASSIDFRYEQYF | TGTGCCAGTAGTATTGATTTTCGTTACGAGCAGTACTTC | TRBJ2-7 | - | - | TRBV19
CASSLGPSRDNEQFF | TGCGCCAGCAGCTTGGGGCCTAGCCGTGACAATGAGCAGTTCTTC | TRBJ2-1 | - | - | TRBV5-1
CASSFGDRARTEAFF | TGCGCCAGCAGCTTCGGGGACAGGGCTCGCACTGAAGCTTTCTTT | TRBJ1-1 | few | TRBD1 | TRBV5-1
CASSLAGTATDTQYF | TGCGCCAGCAGCTTGGCCGGGACAGCAACAGATACGCAGTATTTT | TRBJ2-3 | - | TRBD1 | TRBV5-1
CASSLFFSASGSKNEQFF | TGTGCCAGCAGCTTATTCTTCTCAGCGAGCGGGAGTAAAAATGAGCAGTTCTTC | TRBJ2-1 | - | TRBD2 | TRBV11-2
CAWSKTGTYGYTF | TGTGCCTGGAGTAAGACAGGGACCTATGGCTACACCTTC | TRBJ1-2 | once | TRBD1 | TRBV30
CASSLGPVPLNTEAFF | TGTGCCAGCAGTCTAGGACCGGTCCCTCTTAACACTGAAGCTTTCTTT | TRBJ1-1 | - | - | TRBV12-3/TRBV12-4
CASSPGTGDGPQHF | TGTGCCAGCAGCCCCGGGACAGGAGACGGGCCCCAGCATTTT | TRBJ1-5 | - | TRBD1 | TRBV9
CASSFGRYQETQYF | TGTGCCAGCAGTTTCGGACGGTACCAAGAGACCCAGTACTTC | TRBJ2-5 | - | - | TRBV28
CASSRHTSGRGDGYTF | TGCGCCAGCAGCCGGCATACATCGGGCAGGGGGGATGGCTACACCTTC | TRBJ1-2 | - | TRBD1 | TRBV4-1
CASSSAGANTDTQYF | TGCGCCAGCAGCTCAGCGGGAGCTAACACAGATACGCAGTATTTT | TRBJ2-3 | - | TRBD2 | TRBV5-1
CASSLLPGLAGGQNEQFF | TGTGCCAGCAGTTTATTACCGGGACTAGCGGGAGGCCAAAATGAACAGTTCTTC | TRBJ2-1 | few | TRBD2 | TRBV28
CATSDPEGATGELFF | TGTGCCACCAGTGATCCCGAGGGGGCTACCGGGGAGCTGTTTTTT | TRBJ2-2 | - | TRBD1 | TRBV24-1
CASSKGYREQFF | TGTGCCAGCAGTAAAGGTTATCGTGAGCAGTTCTTC | TRBJ2-1 | few | - | TRBV6-5
CASSTGLAGREQYF | TGCGCCAGCAGCACGGGACTAGCGGGACGCGAGCAGTACTTC | TRBJ2-7 | - | TRBD2 | TRBV4-1
CASSYSSDRAQYF | TGTGCCAGCAGTTACTCGAGCGACAGGGCCCAGTACTTC | TRBJ2-5 | few | TRBD1 | TRBV6-5
CASSFERGYNEQFF | TGCGCCAGCAGCTTTGAACGGGGCTACAATGAGCAGTTCTTC | TRBJ2-1 | few | - | TRBV5-1
CASSLSSGVYNEQFF | TGCGCCAGCAGCTTGTCTAGCGGGGTCTACAATGAGCAGTTCTTC | TRBJ2-1 | few | TRBD2 | TRBV5-1
CSVVPVNTEAFF | TGCAGCGTTGTTCCGGTAAACACTGAAGCTTTCTTT | TRBJ1-1 | - | - | TRBV29-1
CASSQGDSSYNEQFF | TGTGCCAGCAGCCAAGGGGACAGCTCCTACAATGAGCAGTTCTTC | TRBJ2-1 | - | TRBD1 | TRBV14
CSASRGQGYEQYF | TGCAGTGCTAGCAGGGGCCAGGGCTACGAGCAGTACTTC | TRBJ2-7 | - | - | TRBV20-1
CSARDTSGRGNTGELFF | TGCAGTGCTAGAGATACTAGCGGGAGAGGAAACACCGGGGAGCTGTTTTTT | TRBJ2-2 | - | TRBD2 | TRBV20-1
CASSPKGSDTQYF | TGTGCCAGCTCACCCAAGGGTTCCGATACGCAGTATTTT | TRBJ2-3 | - | - | TRBV18
CAWSVLDYSSGNTIYF | TGTGCCTGGAGTGTACTGGACTACAGCTCTGGAAACACCATATATTTT | TRBJ1-3 | - | - | TRBV30
CASSPLAGVGETQYF | TGTGCCAGCAGCCCCCTAGCGGGAGTGGGAGAGACCCAGTACTTC | TRBJ2-5 | few | TRBD2 | TRBV3-1
CASSLSNHREGRWTQYF | TGTGCCAGCAGTTTATCTAACCACCGGGAGGGGCGGTGGACGCAGTATTTT | TRBJ2-3 | few | TRBD2 | TRBV27
CASSLAALTDTQYF | TGCGCCAGCAGCTTGGCGGCCCTCACAGATACGCAGTATTTT | TRBJ2-3 | few | - | TRBV5-1
CASSFSRETQYF | TGTGCCAGCAGCTTCTCCCGGGAGACCCAGTACTTC | TRBJ2-5 | many | - | TRBV11-2
CATSRAGDEQYF | TGTGCCACCAGCAGAGCAGGGGACGAGCAGTACTTC | TRBJ2-7 | few | - | TRBV15
CAWSADRVGTEAFF | TGTGCCTGGAGTGCCGACAGGGTGGGCACTGAAGCTTTCTTT | TRBJ1-1 | once | TRBD1 | TRBV30
CASSLGPGGIETQYF | TGTGCCAGCAGCTTGGGGCCAGGGGGAATTGAGACCCAGTACTTC | TRBJ2-5 | - | TRBD1 | TRBV7-9
CASSQDPVWLAGVDTGELFF | TGTGCCAGCAGCCAAGATCCGGTATGGCTAGCGGGAGTGGACACCGGGGAGCTGTTTTTT | TRBJ2-2 | - | TRBD2 | TRBV4-2
CSARNLAGARSYNEQFF | TGCAGTGCTAGGAACCTAGCGGGAGCCCGCTCCTACAATGAGCAGTTCTTC | TRBJ2-1 | few | TRBD2 | TRBV20-1
CASSLIPQLNTGELFF | TGTGCCAGCAGCTTAATTCCACAACTGAACACCGGGGAGCTGTTTTTT | TRBJ2-2 | - | - | TRBV7-3
CASSSQGQGQTEAFF | TGTGCCAGCAGCTCTCAGGGACAGGGTCAAACTGAAGCTTTCTTT | TRBJ1-1 | once | TRBD1 | TRBV7-3
CASSLGQRLTTDTQYF | TGTGCCAGCAGCCTAGGACAGAGACTAACCACAGATACGCAGTATTTT | TRBJ2-3 | - | - | TRBV7-2
CASSVGRVWETQYF | TGTGCCAGCAGCGTTGGCCGGGTATGGGAGACCCAGTACTTC | TRBJ2-5 | - | - | TRBV7-8
CASSQAWLAGLKYNEQFF | TGTGCCAGCAGCCAAGCTTGGCTAGCGGGTCTTAAGTACAATGAGCAGTTCTTC | TRBJ2-1 | - | TRBD2 | TRBV4-2
CASSFAGGKGYTF | TGCGCCAGCAGCTTCGCAGGGGGTAAAGGCTACACCTTC | TRBJ1-2 | few | TRBD1 | TRBV5-1
CASSFGRGGYGYTF | TGTGCCAGCAGTTTTGGCAGGGGGGGCTATGGCTACACCTTC | TRBJ1-2 | - | TRBD1 | TRBV28
CASRKEDTQYF | TGTGCCAGCAGGAAGGAAGATACGCAGTATTTT | TRBJ2-3 | - | - | TRBV6-5
CASSEFLSGLKFF | TGCGCCAGCAGTGAGTTCCTTAGCGGGTTAAAGTTCTTC | TRBJ2-1 | few | TRBD2 | TRBV10-2
CASSLSITGNIQYF | TGTGCCAGCAGCCTAAGTATCACGGGAAACATTCAGTACTTC | TRBJ2-4 | - | - | TRBV7-9
CATSDSSWGEQFF | TGTGCCACCAGTGATTCAAGCTGGGGTGAGCAGTTCTTC | TRBJ2-1 | - | - | TRBV24-1
CASSFDTSTDTQYF | TGTGCCAGCAGCTTCGACACGTCAACAGATACGCAGTATTTT | TRBJ2-3 | - | - | TRBV7-2